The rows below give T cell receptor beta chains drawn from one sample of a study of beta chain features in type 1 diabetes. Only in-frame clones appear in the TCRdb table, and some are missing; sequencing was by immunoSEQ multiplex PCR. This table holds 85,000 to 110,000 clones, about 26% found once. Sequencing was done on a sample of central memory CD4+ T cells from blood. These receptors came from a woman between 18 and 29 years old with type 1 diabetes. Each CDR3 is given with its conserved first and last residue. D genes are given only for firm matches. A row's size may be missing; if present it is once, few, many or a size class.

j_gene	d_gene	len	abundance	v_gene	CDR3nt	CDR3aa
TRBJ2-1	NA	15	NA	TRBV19	TGTGCCAGTAGTATATTAAACCCAGGCCACAATGAGCAGTTCTTC	CASSILNPGHNEQFF
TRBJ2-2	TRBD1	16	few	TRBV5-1	TGCGCCAGCAGCTCGGGACAGGGAGAGAACACCGGGGAGCTGTTTTTT	CASSSGQGENTGELFF
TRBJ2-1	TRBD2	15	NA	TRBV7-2	TGTGCCAGCAGCTGGACTAGCGGGATGGACAATGAGCAGTTCTTC	CASSWTSGMDNEQFF
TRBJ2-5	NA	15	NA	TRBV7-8	TGTGCCAGCAGCTCCCGCGATCCCTCACAAGAGACCCAGTACTTC	CASSSRDPSQETQYF
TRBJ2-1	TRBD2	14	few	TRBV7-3	TGTGCCAGCAGCTTCGAGCGGGAGTACAATGAGCAGTTCTTC	CASSFEREYNEQFF
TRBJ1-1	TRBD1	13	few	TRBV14	TGTGCCAGCAAGGGACAGCTGAACACTGAAGCTTTCTTT	CASKGQLNTEAFF
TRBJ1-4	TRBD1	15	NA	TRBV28	TGTGCCAGCGGCAAGACAGGGTCAGGAAATGAAAAACTGTTTTTT	CASGKTGSGNEKLFF
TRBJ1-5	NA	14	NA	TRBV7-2	TGTGCCAGCAGCCCCCAGGGCCGCGCCGGGTCCCAGCATTTT	CASSPQGRAGSQHF
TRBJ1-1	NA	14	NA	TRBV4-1	TGCGCCAGCAGCCTATCGGACAGGAACACTGAAGCTTTCTTT	CASSLSDRNTEAFF
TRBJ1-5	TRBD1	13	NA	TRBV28	TGTGCCAGCACGGGACAGGGGCATAGGCCCCAGCATTTT	CASTGQGHRPQHF
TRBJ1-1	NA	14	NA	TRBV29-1	TGCAGCGTTGTAGGGGGACAAGCGAACACTGAAGCTTTCTTT	CSVVGGQANTEAFF
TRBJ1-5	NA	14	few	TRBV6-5	TGTGCCAGCAGCCTTAGACTGAGAAATCAGCCCCAGCATTTT	CASSLRLRNQPQHF
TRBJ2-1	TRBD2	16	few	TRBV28	TGTGCCAGCCGCACCCTCGGACTAGGAAGCCACAATGAGCAGTTCTTC	CASRTLGLGSHNEQFF
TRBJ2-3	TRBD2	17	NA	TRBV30	TGTGCCTGGGATCACGCTAGGACTAGCGGTACCACAGATACGCAGTATTTT	CAWDHARTSGTTDTQYF
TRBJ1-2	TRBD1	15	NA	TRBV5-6	TGTGCCAGCAGCTTGGACAGGGGATCCGGCTATGGCTACACCTTC	CASSLDRGSGYGYTF
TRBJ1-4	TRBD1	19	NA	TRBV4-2	TGTGCCAGCAGCCCCCGGGGGGGGACAGGGGGCTTTGGAAATGAAAAACTGTTTTTT	CASSPRGGTGGFGNEKLFF
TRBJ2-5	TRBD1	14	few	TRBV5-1	TGCGCCAGCACGCAGGGGGACCCTCGGGAGACCCAGTACTTC	CASTQGDPRETQYF
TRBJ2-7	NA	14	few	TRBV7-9	TGTGCCAGCAGCTTTGGGGGCGTGGGATACGAGCAGTACTTC	CASSFGGVGYEQYF
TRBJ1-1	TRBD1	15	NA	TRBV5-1	TGCGCCAGCAGCTTGAGTGGACAGGGGAACACTGAAGCTTTCTTT	CASSLSGQGNTEAFF
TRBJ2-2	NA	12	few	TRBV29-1	TGCAGCGTTATCGGGAACACCGGGGAGCTGTTTTTT	CSVIGNTGELFF
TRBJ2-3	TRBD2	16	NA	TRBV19	TGTGCCAGTAGTTCGCGACTAGCGGCTAGCACAGATACGCAGTATTTT	CASSSRLAASTDTQYF
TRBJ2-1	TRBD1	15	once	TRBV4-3	TGCGCCAGCAGCCAAGAACAGGGGTGGATAAATAAGCAGTTCTTC	CASSQEQGWINKQFF
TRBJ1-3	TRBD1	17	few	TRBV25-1	TGTGCCAGCAGTGAAACCGGGACAGGGTCTTCTGGAAACACCATATATTTT	CASSETGTGSSGNTIYF
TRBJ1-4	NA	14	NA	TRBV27	TGTGCCAGCAGAACAGGACGCGCCCCCGAAAAACTGTTTTTT	CASRTGRAPEKLFF
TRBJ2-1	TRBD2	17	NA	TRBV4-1	TGCGCCAGCAGCCAACGTTGGAGTAGCGGGAGTATCTATGAGCAGTTCTTC	CASSQRWSSGSIYEQFF
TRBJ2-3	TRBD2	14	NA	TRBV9	TGTGCCAGCAGCCCGGGACTAGTCACAGATACGCAGTATTTT	CASSPGLVTDTQYF
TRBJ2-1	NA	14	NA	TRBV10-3	TGTGCCATCAGTGGTTCCGGGGAACCCCATGAGCAGTTCTTC	CAISGSGEPHEQFF
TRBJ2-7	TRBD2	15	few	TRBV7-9	TGTGCCAGCAGCTTAGGACTAGCGGGAATGGGAGAGCAGTACTTC	CASSLGLAGMGEQYF
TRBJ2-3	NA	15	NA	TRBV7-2	TGTGCCAGCATCCTGAATAGCGGTTACACAGATACGCAGTATTTT	CASILNSGYTDTQYF
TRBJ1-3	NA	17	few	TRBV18	TGTGCCAGCTCACCACCCTCACCGGGGGTGTCTGGAAACACCATATATTTT	CASSPPSPGVSGNTIYF
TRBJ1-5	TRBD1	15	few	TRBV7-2	TGTGCCAGCAGCTTATGGACAGGGGGCAATCAGCCCCAGCATTTT	CASSLWTGGNQPQHF
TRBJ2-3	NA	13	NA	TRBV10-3	TGTGCCATCAGTGAGCCGAGTACAGATACGCAGTATTTT	CAISEPSTDTQYF
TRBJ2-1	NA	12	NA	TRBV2	TGTGCCAGCAGTGACCAGTACAATGAGCAGTTCTTC	CASSDQYNEQFF
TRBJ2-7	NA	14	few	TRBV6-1	TGTGCCAGCAAAAGGGTGTCGACAGACTACGAGCAGTACTTC	CASKRVSTDYEQYF
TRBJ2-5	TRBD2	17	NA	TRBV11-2	TGTGCCAGCAGCAAGTACCCGGGACTAGCGGGAGATGAGACCCAGTACTTC	CASSKYPGLAGDETQYF
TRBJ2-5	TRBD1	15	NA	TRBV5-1	TGCGCCAGCAGCTTGGGGACAGGGGACAAAGAGACCCAGTACTTC	CASSLGTGDKETQYF
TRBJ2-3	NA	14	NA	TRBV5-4	TGTGCCAGCAGCTTCCGCCAGGGATTGGATACGCAGTATTTT	CASSFRQGLDTQYF
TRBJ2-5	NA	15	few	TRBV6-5	TGTGCCAGCAGTTACTCATTTGACACTCAAGAGACCCAGTACTTC	CASSYSFDTQETQYF
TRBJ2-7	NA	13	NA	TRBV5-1	TGCGCCAGCAAACAGGCTACCAGCTACGAGCAGTACTTC	CASKQATSYEQYF
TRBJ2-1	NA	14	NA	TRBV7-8	TGTGCCAGCAGCTCCGACTCGACTAGTAATGAGCAGTTCTTC	CASSSDSTSNEQFF
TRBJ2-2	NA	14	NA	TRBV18	TGTGCCAGCTCAGGGCAGGGTGAAGCCGGGGAGCTGTTTTTT	CASSGQGEAGELFF
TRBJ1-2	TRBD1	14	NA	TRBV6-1	TGTGCCAGCAGTGAAGTCGCAGGGGGCGGTGGCTACACCTTC	CASSEVAGGGGYTF
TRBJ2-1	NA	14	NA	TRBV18	TGTGCCAGCTCACCATCCGTCGGGTACAATGAGCAGTTCTTC	CASSPSVGYNEQFF
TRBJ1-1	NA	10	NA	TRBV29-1	TGCAGCGTAACATCGGGAGAAGCTTTCTTT	CSVTSGEAFF
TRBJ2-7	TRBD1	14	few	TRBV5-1	TGCGCCAGCAGCCCCGGGACAGGGGGCGGTGAGCAGTACTTC	CASSPGTGGGEQYF